This TCR beta chain was recorded in a study of Graves' ophthalmopathy and Graves' hyperthyroidism. The overall study: Stable hyperthyroidism meant no progression to ophthalmopathy within 18 months of follow-up. General study results and limits: The 13-signature model separated ophthalmopathy from stable hyperthyroidism at 85% to 90% sensitivity and roughly 80% specificity. Detected in blood as well were most expanded thyroid clonotypes with frequency above 0.001.

Diagnosis relied on clinical symptoms, serum thyroxine, TRAb, thyroid ultrasound and orbital computed tomography. Amplification of TCR beta CDR3 regions used RNA transcripts. RT-PCR in the first round used HTBI primers; a second-round multiplex PCR followed. TCRdb reprocessed the multiplex PCR reads via MiXCR and lists one record per CDR3 protein. The data show 580,000 or so distinct CDR3 sequences, with about two fifths seen just once and approximately 4.1% held by the top ten. Of note for this clonotype: Its antigen is currently unknown.

This CDR3 comprises 13 residues. Germline lookup yields CDR1 SGDLS and CDR2 YYNGEE. V was cut by 3 bases and J by 6 bases, with 12 bases left in between. The chain carries TRBV9 and TRBJ1-1; the D is unclear. Material for sequencing was peripheral blood or thyroid tissue (not recorded which). The sequence came from an adult man with Graves' hyperthyroidism. In nucleotides, the CDR3 is TGTGCCAGCAGCGCCCTAGCGGGAGCTGAAGCTTTCTTT. Protein sequence: CASSALAGAEAFF. The full variable domain, its missing parts supplied by reference TRBV9 and TRBJ1-1, is DSGVTQTPKHLITATGQRVTLRCSPRSGDLSVYWYQQSLDQGLQFLIQYYNGEERAKGNILERFSAQQFPDLHSELNLSSLELGDSALYFCASSALAGAEAFFGQGTRLTVV.